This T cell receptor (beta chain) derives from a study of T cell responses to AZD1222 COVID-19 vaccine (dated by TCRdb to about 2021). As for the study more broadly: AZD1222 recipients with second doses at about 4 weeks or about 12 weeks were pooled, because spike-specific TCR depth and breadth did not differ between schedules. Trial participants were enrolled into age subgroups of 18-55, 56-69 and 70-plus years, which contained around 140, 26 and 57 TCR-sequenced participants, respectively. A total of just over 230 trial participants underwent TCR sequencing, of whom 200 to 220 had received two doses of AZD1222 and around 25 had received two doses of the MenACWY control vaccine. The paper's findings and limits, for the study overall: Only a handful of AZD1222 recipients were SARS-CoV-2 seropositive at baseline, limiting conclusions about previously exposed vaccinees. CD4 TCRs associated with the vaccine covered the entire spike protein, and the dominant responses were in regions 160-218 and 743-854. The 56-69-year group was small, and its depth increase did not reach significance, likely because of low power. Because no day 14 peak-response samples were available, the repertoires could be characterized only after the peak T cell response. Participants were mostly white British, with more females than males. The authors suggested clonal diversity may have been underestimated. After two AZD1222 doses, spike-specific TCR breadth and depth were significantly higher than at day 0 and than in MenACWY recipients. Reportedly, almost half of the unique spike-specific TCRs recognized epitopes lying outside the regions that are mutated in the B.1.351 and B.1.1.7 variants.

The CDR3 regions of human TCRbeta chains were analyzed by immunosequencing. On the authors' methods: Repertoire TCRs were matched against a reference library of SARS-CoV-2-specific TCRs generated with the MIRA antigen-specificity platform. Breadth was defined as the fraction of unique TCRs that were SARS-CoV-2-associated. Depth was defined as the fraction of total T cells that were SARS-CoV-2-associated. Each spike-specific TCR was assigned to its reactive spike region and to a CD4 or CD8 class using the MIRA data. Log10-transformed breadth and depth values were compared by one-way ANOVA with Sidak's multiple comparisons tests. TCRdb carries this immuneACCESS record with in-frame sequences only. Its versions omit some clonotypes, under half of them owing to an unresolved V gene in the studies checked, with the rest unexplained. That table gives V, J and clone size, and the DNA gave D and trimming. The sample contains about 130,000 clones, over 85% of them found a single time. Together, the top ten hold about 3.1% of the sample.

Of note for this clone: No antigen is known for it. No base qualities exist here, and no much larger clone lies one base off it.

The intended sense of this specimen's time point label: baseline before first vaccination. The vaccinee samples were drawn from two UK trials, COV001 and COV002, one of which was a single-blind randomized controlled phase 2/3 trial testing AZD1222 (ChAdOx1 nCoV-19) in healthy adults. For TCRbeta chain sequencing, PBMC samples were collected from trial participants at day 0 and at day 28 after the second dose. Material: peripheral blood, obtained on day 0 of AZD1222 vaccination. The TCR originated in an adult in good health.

The CDR3 reads as follows: CASSLRGRYEQYF. The DNA sequence is TGTGCCAGCAGTTTAAGAGGACGATACGAGCAGTACTTC. This chain joins TRBV27 to TRBJ2-7, with no reliable assignment of the D segment. V and J lose 2 bases and 4 bases, and a span of 9 bases separates them. Counted from cysteine to phenylalanine, this CDR3 has 13 amino acids. Only CDR3 DNA remains: 39 bases, in frame from the first base. CDR1 and CDR2 (MNHEY, SMNVEV) derive from the germline V gene (reference sequence).